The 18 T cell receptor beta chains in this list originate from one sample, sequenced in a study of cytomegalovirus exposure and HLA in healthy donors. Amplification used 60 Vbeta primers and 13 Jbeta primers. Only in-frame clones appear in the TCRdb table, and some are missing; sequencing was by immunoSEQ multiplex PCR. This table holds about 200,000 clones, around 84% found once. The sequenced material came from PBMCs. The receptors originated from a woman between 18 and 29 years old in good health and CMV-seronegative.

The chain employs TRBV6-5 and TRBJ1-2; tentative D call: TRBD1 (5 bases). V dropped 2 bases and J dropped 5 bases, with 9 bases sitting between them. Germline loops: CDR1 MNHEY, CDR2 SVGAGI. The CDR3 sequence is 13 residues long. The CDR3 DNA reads TGTGCCAGCAGTTACGCAGGGAGGTATGGCTACACCTTC. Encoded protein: CASSYAGRYGYTF.

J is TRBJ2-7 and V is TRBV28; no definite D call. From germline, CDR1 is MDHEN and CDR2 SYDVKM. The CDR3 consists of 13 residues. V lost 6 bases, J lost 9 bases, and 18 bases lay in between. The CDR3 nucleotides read TGTGCCAGCAGGGGCTCACCTCGTGATCGGCAGTACGTC. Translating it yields CASRGSPRDRQYV.

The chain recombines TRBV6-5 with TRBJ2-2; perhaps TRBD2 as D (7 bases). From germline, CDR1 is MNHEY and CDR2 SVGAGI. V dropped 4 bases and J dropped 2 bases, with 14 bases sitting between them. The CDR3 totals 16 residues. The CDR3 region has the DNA TGTGCCAGCAGTTCCCAAGGGGGGGTCAACACCGGGGAGCTGTTTTTT. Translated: CASSSQGGVNTGELFF.

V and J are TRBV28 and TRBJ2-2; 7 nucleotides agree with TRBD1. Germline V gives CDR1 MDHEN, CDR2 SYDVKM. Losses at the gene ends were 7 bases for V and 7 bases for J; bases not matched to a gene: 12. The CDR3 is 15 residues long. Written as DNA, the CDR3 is TGTGCCAGCAACTTGGACAGGAACTTTGGCGGGGAGCTGTTTTTT. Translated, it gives CASNLDRNFGGELFF.

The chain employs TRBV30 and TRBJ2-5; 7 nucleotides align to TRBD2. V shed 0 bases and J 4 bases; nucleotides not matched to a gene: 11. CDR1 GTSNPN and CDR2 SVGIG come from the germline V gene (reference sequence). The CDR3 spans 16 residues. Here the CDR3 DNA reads TGTGCCTGGAGTGTACTATTAAGCGGGGTTGCAGAGACCCAGTACTTC. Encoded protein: CAWSVLLSGVAETQYF.

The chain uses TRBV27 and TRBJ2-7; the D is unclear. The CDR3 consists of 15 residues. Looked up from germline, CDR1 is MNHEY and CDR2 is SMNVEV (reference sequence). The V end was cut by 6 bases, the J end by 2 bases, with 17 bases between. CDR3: CASSLNPYNAYEQYF. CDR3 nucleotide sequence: TGTGCCAGCAGCTTAAACCCCTATAATGCCTACGAGCAGTACTTC.

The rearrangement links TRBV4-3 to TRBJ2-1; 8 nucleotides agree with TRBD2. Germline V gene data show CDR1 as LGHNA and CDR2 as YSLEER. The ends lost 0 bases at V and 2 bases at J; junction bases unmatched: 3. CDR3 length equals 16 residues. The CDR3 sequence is CASSQESGRAYNEQFF. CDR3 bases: TGCGCCAGCAGCCAAGAGAGCGGGAGAGCCTACAATGAGCAGTTCTTC.

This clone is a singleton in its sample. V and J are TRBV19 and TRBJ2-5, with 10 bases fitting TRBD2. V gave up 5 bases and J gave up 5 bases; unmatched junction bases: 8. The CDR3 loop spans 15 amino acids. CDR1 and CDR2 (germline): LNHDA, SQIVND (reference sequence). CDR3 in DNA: TGTGCCAGTAGTCCAGCGGGAGGGCTCCCGGAGACCCAGTACTTC. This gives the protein CASSPAGGLPETQYF. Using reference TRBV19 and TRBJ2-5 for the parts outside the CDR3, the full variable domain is DGGITQSPKYLFRKEGQNVTLSCEQNLNHDAMYWYRQDPGQGLRLIYYSQIVNDFQKGDIAEGYSVSREKKESFPLTVTSAQKNPTAFYLCASSPAGGLPETQYFGPGTRLLVL.

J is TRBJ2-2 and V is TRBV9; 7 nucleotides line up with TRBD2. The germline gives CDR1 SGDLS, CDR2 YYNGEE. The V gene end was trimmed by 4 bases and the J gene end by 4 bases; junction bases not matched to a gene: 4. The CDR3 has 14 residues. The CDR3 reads CASSIGGGTGELFF. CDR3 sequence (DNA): TGTGCCAGCAGCATAGGCGGGGGCACCGGGGAGCTGTTTTTT.

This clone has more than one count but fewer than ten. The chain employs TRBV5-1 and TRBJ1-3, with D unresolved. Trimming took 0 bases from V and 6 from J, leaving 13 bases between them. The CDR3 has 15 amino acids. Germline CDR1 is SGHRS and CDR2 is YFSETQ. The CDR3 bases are TGCGCCAGCAGCTTGGATTTGGGAGACGTAAACACCATATATTTT. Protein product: CASSLDLGDVNTIYF. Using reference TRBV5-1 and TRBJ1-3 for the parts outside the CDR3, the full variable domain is KAGVTQTPRYLIKTRGQQVTLSCSPISGHRSVSWYQQTPGQGLQFLFEYFSETQRNKGNFPGRFSGRQFSNSRSEMNVSTLELGDSALYLCASSLDLGDVNTIYFGEGSWLTVV.

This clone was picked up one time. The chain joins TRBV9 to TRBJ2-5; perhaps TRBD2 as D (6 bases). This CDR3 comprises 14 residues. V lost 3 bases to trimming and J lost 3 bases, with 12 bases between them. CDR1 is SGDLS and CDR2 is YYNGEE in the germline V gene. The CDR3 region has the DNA TGTGCCAGCAGCGAGGGGACTCGCGAAGAGACCCAGTACTTC. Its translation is CASSEGTREETQYF.

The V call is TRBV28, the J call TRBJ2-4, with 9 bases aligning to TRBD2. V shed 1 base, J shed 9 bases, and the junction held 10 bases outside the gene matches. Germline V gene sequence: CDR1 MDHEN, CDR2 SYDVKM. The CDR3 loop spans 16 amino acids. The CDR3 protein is CASSLSTSGGAGIQYF. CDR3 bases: TGTGCCAGCAGTTTATCGACTAGCGGAGGGGCGGGCATTCAGTACTTC.

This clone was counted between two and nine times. CDR3 sequence: CASSTRLTTSGRSYNEQFF. In nucleotides, the CDR3 is TGTGCCAGCAGCACCCGCCTAACGACTAGCGGGAGATCCTACAATGAGCAGTTCTTC. The chain uses TRBV21-1 and TRBJ2-1; the DNA was not used to check the table's D call, TRBD2. TRBV21-1 is flagged as a pseudogene. This CDR3 comprises 19 residues.

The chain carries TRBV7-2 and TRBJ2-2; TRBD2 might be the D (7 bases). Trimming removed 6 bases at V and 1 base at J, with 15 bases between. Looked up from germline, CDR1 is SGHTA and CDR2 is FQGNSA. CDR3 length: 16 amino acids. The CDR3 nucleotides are TGTGCCAGCAGAGGGGAGGGGGGGTTGAACACCGGGGAGCTGTTTTTT. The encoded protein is CASRGEGGLNTGELFF.

CDR3 sequence (DNA): TGCAGCGTGGACCAGGGGGCGGAGGAAGAGACCCAGTACTTC. It is translated as CSVDQGAEEETQYF. The chain uses TRBV29-1 and TRBJ2-5; 8 nucleotides line up with TRBD1. Germline trimming cut 6 bases from V and 3 bases from J; bases unmatched to any gene: 9. CDR1 and CDR2 from the germline V gene are SQVTM and ANQGSEA. This CDR3 is built from 14 residues.

CDR3 sequence (DNA): TGTGCCAGCAGCCTAGGACTAGCGGGAAAATATGAGCAGTTCTTC. The encoded protein is CASSLGLAGKYEQFF. J is TRBJ2-1 and V is TRBV5-8; 12 bases line up with TRBD2. V lost 4 bases, J lost 8 bases, and 7 bases stayed unmatched. Germline CDR1 is SGHTS and CDR2 is YDEGEE. This CDR3 comprises 15 residues.

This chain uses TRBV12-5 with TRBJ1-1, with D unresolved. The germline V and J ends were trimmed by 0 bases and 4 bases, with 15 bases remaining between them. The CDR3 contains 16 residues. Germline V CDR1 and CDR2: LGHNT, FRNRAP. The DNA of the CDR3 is TGTGCTAGTGGTTTGGTACGTGGGGATGAGGGCACTGAAGCTTTCTTT. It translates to CASGLVRGDEGTEAFF.

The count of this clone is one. The CDR3 DNA sequence: TGCAGCGTGACAGATTACAATGAGCAGTTCTTC. It encodes CSVTDYNEQFF. This chain connects TRBV29-1 to TRBJ2-1, with D maybe TRBD1 (5 bases). The V and J ends lost 6 bases and 4 bases respectively, with 7 bases between them. The CDR3 spans 11 residues. CDR1 is SQVTM and CDR2 is ANQGSEA in the germline V gene.